The 18 T cell receptor beta chains given below trace back to one sample, sequenced in a study of T cell responses to AZD1222 COVID-19 vaccine. The method was immunoSEQ multiplex PCR; TCRdb's version includes in-frame clones alone and lacks a portion of them. The repertoire has more than 150,000 clones, 80% to 95% of them found once; the top ten carry about 4.2%. The starting material was peripheral blood, obtained on day 0 of AZD1222 vaccination. Receptors originate from an adult in good health.

The gene calls are TRBV27 and TRBJ2-2; 7 bases fit TRBD2. The trim removed 3 bases at V and 0 bases at J, leaving 4 bases unmatched. This CDR3 is built from 16 residues. The germline gives CDR1 MNHEY, CDR2 SMNVEV (reference sequence). The CDR3 sequence: CASSFFGRSNTGELFF. DNA of the CDR3: TGTGCCAGCAGTTTTTTCGGGAGGTCGAACACCGGGGAGCTGTTTTTT.

This clone was detected only a few times. The chain carries TRBV5-1 and TRBJ1-5; D may be TRBD1 (6 bases). Germline-derived CDR1 and CDR2 are SGHRS and YFSETQ. The CDR3 is 16 residues long. V lost 3 bases to trimming and J lost 0 bases, with 13 bases between them. CDR3 coding DNA: TGCGCCAGCAGCTCGGGACACGGGGATAGCAATCAGCCCCAGCATTTT. Its protein product is CASSSGHGDSNQPQHF.

The chain recombines TRBV4-2 with TRBJ2-2; D ambiguous. The V gene's germline CDR1 is LGHNA and CDR2 YNFKEQ. The length of the CDR3 is 11 residues. V lost 3 bases, J lost 9 bases, and 5 bases lay in between. The CDR3 is CASSHDRELFF. The CDR3, as DNA: TGTGCCAGCAGCCACGACAGGGAGCTGTTTTTT.

The chain is built from TRBV27 and TRBJ1-5; 9 bases are shared with TRBD1. V lost 6 bases, J lost 4 bases, and 4 bases stayed unmatched. CDR3 length equals 14 residues. Germline V lookup: CDR1 MNHEY, CDR2 SMNVEV (reference sequence). The CDR3 loop is CASSPGQGNQPQHF. The CDR3 DNA reads as TGTGCCAGCAGCCCGGGACAGGGAAATCAGCCCCAGCATTTT.

V is TRBV4-3 and J is TRBJ1-4; TRBD1 matches at 8 bases. The trim removed 1 base at V and 7 bases at J, leaving 2 bases unmatched. Per germline, CDR1 LGHNA and CDR2 YSLEER. The CDR3 runs to 14 residues. The DNA for the CDR3 is TGCGCCAGCAGCCAAGGTCAGGGGGCTGAAAAACTGTTTTTT. Translated: CASSQGQGAEKLFF.

The chain carries TRBV21-1 and TRBJ2-7; the table's D call, TRBD2, was not checked against the DNA. TRBV21-1 is annotated as a pseudogene. The CDR3 is made up of 16 amino acids. CDR3 region: CASPGPLCGSSYEQYF. The CDR3 DNA follows: TGTGCCAGCCCAGGACCCCTCTGCGGGAGCTCCTACGAGCAGTACTTC.

The rearrangement joins TRBV15 to TRBJ1-4; no definite D call. Trimming shortened V by 3 bases and J by 4 bases, and 12 bases separated the two germline ends. CDR1 and CDR2 (germline): LNHNV, YYDKDF (reference sequence). The CDR3 spans 15 residues. The CDR3 loop reads CATSRIGSLNEKLFF. The CDR3 DNA sequence: TGTGCCACCAGCAGGATCGGGTCCCTTAATGAAAAACTGTTTTTT.

The J gene is TRBJ1-2, the V gene TRBV6-5; 10 nucleotides align to TRBD1. Trimming at V came to 7 bases and at J to 1 base, leaving 3 bases not matched to a gene. Per the germline V gene, CDR1 is MNHEY and CDR2 is SVGAGI. The CDR3 extends over 14 amino acids. The CDR3 loop is CASNGQGVNYGYTF. CDR3 DNA sequence: TGTGCCAGCAATGGACAGGGGGTTAACTATGGCTACACCTTC.

J is TRBJ2-7 and V is TRBV29-1, with 9 bases fitting TRBD2. The length of the CDR3 is 13 residues. Per the germline V gene, CDR1 is SQVTM and CDR2 is ANQGSEA. The V gene end was trimmed by 3 bases and the J gene end by 5 bases; junction bases not matched to a gene: 5. The CDR3 is CSVDILAGDEQYF. The CDR3 coding sequence is TGCAGCGTTGATATTTTAGCGGGAGACGAGCAGTACTTC.

The chain links TRBV7-8 to TRBJ1-2, with TRBD1 matching over 11 bases. J gave up 5 bases and V 5 bases, and 10 bases lay outside the gene matches. CDR1 SGHVS and CDR2 FQNEAQ come from the germline V gene. The CDR3 is 16 amino acids. The DNA for the CDR3 is TGTGCCAGCAGCGCCATCCGGGACAGGGGGGAATATGGCTACACCTTC. It specifies CASSAIRDRGEYGYTF.

V gene TRBV20-1 combines with J gene TRBJ1-1; possibly TRBD1 for D (5 bases). Trimming removed 3 bases from V and 7 bases from J, with 9 bases in between. CDR3 length equals 11 residues. From germline, CDR1 is DFQATT and CDR2 SNEGSKA (reference sequence). The CDR3 is CSARRGIEAFF. In DNA, the CDR3 is TGCAGTGCTAGGAGGGGAATTGAAGCTTTCTTT.

This clone was seen more than once but under ten times. This chain uses TRBV11-2 with TRBJ2-1; D remains ambiguous. Trimming removed 5 bases at V and 6 bases at J, with 8 bases between. The length of the CDR3 is 12 residues. Germline CDR1 SGHAT, CDR2 FQNNGV. The CDR3 loop reads CASSPPGNEQFF. CDR3 in DNA: TGTGCCAGCAGCCCCCCGGGCAATGAGCAGTTCTTC.

The rearrangement links TRBV28 to TRBJ1-5; the D gene is possibly TRBD1 (6 bases). Trimming cost V 10 bases and J 2 bases, with 21 bases left between them. The germline V gene has CDR1 MDHEN and CDR2 SYDVKM. This CDR3 spans 16 amino acids. CDR3 protein: CAISTGFWGGNQPQHF. CDR3 bases: TGTGCCATCTCCACAGGGTTCTGGGGGGGCAATCAGCCCCAGCATTTT.

This chain joins TRBV5-1 and TRBJ1-2; 8 nucleotides align to TRBD1. The CDR3 is 14 amino acids. The junction had 8 bases not matched to a gene; V was cut back by 4 bases and J by 6 bases. CDR1 and CDR2 from the germline V gene are SGHRS and YFSETQ. The CDR3: CASSPGQALNGYTF. CDR3 nucleotide sequence: TGCGCCAGCAGCCCGGGACAGGCGTTGAATGGCTACACCTTC.

The chain recombines TRBV29-1 with TRBJ1-2; D not certain. The CDR3 length is 15 residues. Germline V gene sequence: CDR1 SQVTM, CDR2 ANQGSEA. V dropped 4 bases and J dropped 6 bases, with 21 bases sitting between them. The DNA for the CDR3 is TGCAGCGTTGGCCCGCGAATGGGGTTGGAGAATGGCTACACCTTC. Its translation: CSVGPRMGLENGYTF.

The J gene is TRBJ2-5, the V gene TRBV12-3 or TRBV12-4; tentative D call: TRBD2 (5 bases). The CDR3 is 13 amino acids. V shed 6 bases and J shed 7 bases, with 15 bases lying between them. CDR3 coding DNA: TGTGCCAGCAGGGCCTCGGGATGGGGGACCCAGTACTTC. This gives the protein CASRASGWGTQYF.

The chain links TRBV3-1 (or the pseudogene TRBV3-2) to TRBJ2-1; D is possibly TRBD1 or TRBD2 (5 bases each). Per germline, CDR1 LGHDT and CDR2 YNNKEL (reference sequence). This CDR3 contains 15 residues. Deletions cut 8 bases from V and 0 bases from J, with 14 bases between. The CDR3, as DNA: TGTGCCAGCCAGTCGAGGGGCCGCTCCTACAATGAGCAGTTCTTC. Translated: CASQSRGRSYNEQFF.

This clone was seen once. V is TRBV11-2 and J is TRBJ1-4; 9 bases map to TRBD1. Trimming took 3 bases from V and 7 from J; bases not matched to a gene: 9. The CDR3 is 16 amino acids. CDR1 is SGHAT, CDR2 FQNNGV, per germline. This CDR3 reads CASSLGTGQAGEKLFF. CDR3 bases: TGTGCCAGCAGCTTGGGGACAGGGCAAGCCGGTGAAAAACTGTTTTTT.